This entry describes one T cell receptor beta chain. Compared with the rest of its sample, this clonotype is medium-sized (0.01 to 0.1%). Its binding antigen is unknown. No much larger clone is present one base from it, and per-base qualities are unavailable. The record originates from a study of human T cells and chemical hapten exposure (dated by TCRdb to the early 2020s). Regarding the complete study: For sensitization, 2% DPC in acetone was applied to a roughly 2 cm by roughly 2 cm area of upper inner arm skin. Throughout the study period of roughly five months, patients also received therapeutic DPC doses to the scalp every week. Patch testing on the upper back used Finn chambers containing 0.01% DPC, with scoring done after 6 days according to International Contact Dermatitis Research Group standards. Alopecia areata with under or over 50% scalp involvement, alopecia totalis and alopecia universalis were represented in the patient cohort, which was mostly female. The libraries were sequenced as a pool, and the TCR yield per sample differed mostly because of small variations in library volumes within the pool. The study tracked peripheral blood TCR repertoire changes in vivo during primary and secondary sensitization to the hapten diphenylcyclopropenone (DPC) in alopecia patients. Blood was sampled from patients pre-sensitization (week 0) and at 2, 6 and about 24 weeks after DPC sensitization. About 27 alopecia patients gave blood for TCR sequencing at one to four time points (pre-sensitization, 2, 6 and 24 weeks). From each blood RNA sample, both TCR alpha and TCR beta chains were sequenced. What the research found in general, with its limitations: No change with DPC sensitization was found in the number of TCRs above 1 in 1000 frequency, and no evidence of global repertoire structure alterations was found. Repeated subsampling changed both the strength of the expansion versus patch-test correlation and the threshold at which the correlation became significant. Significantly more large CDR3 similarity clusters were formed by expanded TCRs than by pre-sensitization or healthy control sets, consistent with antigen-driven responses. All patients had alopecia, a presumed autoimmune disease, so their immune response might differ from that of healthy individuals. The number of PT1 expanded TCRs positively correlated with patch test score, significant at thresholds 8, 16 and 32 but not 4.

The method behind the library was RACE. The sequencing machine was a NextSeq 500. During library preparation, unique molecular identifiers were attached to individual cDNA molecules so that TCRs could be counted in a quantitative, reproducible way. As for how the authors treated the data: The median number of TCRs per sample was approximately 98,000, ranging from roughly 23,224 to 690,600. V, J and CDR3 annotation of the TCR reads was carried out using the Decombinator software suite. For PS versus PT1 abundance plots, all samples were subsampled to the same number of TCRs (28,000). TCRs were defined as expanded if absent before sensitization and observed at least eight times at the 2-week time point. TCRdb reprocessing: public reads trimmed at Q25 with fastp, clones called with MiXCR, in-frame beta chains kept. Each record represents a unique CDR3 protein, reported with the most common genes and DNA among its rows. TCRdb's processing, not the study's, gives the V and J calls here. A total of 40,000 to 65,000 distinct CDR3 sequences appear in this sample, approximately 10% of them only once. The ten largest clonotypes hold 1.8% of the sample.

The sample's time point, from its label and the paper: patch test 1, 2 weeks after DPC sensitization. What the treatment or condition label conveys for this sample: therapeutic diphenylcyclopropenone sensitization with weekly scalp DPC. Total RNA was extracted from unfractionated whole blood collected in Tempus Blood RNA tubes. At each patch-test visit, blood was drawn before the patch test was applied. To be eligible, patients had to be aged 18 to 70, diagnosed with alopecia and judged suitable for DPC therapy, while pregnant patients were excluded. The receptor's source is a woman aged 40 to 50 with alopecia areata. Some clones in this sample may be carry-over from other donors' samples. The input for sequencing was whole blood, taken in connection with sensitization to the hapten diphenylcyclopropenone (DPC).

This receptor has the CDR3 CASSTLNSGEQYF. The nucleotides read TGCGCCAGCAGCACATTGAACAGCGGCGAGCAGTACTTC. The rearrangement combines TRBV5-1 with TRBJ2-7; TRBD2 is a weak D gene call, 5 bases matching. Looking up the germline V gene yields CDR1 SGHRS and CDR2 YFSETQ. Deletion took 4 bases off V and 6 bases off J, with a span of 14 bases between the germline ends. The CDR3 holds 13 amino acids from the cysteine to the phenylalanine. Here the CDR3 DNA is all that survives: 39 bases in frame from base 1. With the portions outside the CDR3 filled from the reference TRBV5-1 and TRBJ2-7 genes, the complete variable region becomes KAGVTQTPRYLIKTRGQQVTLSCSPISGHRSVSWYQQTPGQGLQFLFEYFSETQRNKGNFPGRFSGRQFSNSRSEMNVSTLELGDSALYLCASSTLNSGEQYFGPGTRLTVT.